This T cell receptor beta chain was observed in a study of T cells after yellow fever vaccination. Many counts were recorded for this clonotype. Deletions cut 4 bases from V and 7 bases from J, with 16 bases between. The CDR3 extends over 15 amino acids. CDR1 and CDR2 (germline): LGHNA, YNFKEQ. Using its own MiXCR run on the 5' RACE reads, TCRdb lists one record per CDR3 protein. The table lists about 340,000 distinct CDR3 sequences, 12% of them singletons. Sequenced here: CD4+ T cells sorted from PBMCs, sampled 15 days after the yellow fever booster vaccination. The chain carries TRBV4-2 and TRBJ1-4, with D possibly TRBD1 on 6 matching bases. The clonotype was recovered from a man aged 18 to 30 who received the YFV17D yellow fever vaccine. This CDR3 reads CASSPRGGLGEKLFF. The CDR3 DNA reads TGTGCCAGCAGCCCTAGAGGGGGGCTGGGTGAAAAACTGTTTTTT.